This TCR beta chain emerged from a study of blood T cell repertoires in COVID-19. Study-wide context: Collection of acute and convalescent COVID-19 samples took place in the United States, Italy and Spain. T cells, B-cell-depleted T cells, or PBMCs provided the cDNA or gDNA that served as material.

Original processing notes: Nucleated cell number was recorded as an estimate derived from reference gene primer amplification. Repertoires were generated with immunoSEQ multiplex PCR, while TCRdb's copy carries only in-frame clones and drops some. That table gives V, J and clone size, and the DNA gave D and trimming. The sample holds just over 650,000 clones, around 89% seen once. CDR3 size: 10 residues. V was pared by 3 bases and J by 7 bases, with 7 bases between. Germline V gene data show CDR1 as DFQATT and CDR2 as SNEGSKA (reference sequence). The sequenced sample was peripheral blood. The chain links TRBV20-1 to TRBJ2-7, with D tentatively TRBD2 (5 bases). This TCR was sampled from a woman between 18 and 30 years old with acute or convalescent COVID-19. Here the CDR3 reads CSASGEEQYF. The CDR3 nucleotides are TGCAGTGCTAGCGGGGAGGAGCAGTACTTC.